One TCR beta chain is described in this entry. The entry originates in a study of blood T cell repertoires in COVID-19. Study in general: The United States, Italy and Spain provided the acute and convalescent COVID-19 samples. Sources were T cells, B-cell-depleted T cells, or PBMCs; the material itself was cDNA or gDNA.

The germline V and J ends were trimmed by 5 bases and 7 bases, with 12 bases remaining between them. The CDR3 extends over 12 amino acids. Germline CDR1 is MDHEN and CDR2 is SYDVKM. Sequencing was performed with immunoSEQ multiplex PCR; in TCRdb, only in-frame clones are kept and a portion is missing. The table has roughly 100,000 clones, about four fifths seen once. Material for sequencing was peripheral blood. The genes are TRBV28 and TRBJ2-7; D gene unclear. This receptor was obtained from a human donor in a cohort sampled during active COVID-19. The CDR3 DNA reads as TGTGCCAGCAGTCTTTCCCCTAGGGAGCAGTACTTC. The encoded protein is CASSLSPREQYF.